The T cell receptor (beta chain) described here comes from a study of Ad26.COV2.S vaccination and SARS-CoV-2 variants (dated by TCRdb to about 2021). General notes on the study: Vaccine-arm donors were drawn from COV1001, a multicentre, randomized, double-blind, placebo-controlled phase I-IIa trial of Ad26.COV2.S in healthy adults. Ad26.COV2.S was administered intramuscularly at a dose of 5x10^10 or 1x10^11 viral particles, either as one shot or as two shots given 56 days apart. The specificity and breadth of SARS-CoV-2-reactive T cell receptors after Ad26.COV2.S vaccination were assessed by TCRbeta repertoire sequencing. The TCR-sequenced set comprised approximately 30 samples: 19 Ad26.COV2.S vaccine recipients, 5 placebo recipients and 8 SARS-CoV-2 convalescent individuals. Participants in the trial were split at random into five groups of five each, receiving low-dose or high-dose Ad26.COV2.S once or twice, or else placebo on both occasions. Throughout the experiments and outcome assessment, investigators stayed blinded to trial group allocation.

What the treatment or condition label conveys for this sample: around 19 received Ad26.COV2.S at low or high dose, single or two shots; a few received placebo; per-sample allocation not given. Repertoires of vaccine and placebo recipients were sequenced from samples collected on day 63 after the first injection. In Cohort 1b, more than 20 adults aged 18-55 years were enrolled at a single site in Boston, USA, between 29 July and 7 August 2020. Ad26.COV2.S was a replication-incompetent adenovirus type 26 vector that expressed a prefusion-stabilized SARS-CoV-2 spike protein derived from the original Wuhan strain. In the case of this clone: The clone's antigen remains unknown. No much larger clone exists at a distance of one base, and base qualities are not known.

Reading from cysteine to phenylalanine, the CDR3 counts 16 amino acids. Of the read, only the CDR3 DNA is kept; its 48 bases are in frame from base 1. The V and J ends are trimmed by 2 bases and 0 bases, leaving 14 bases between them. The germline V gene encodes CDR1 SGHTS and CDR2 YDEGEE. Study-wide findings and limitations: Comparable non-spike TCR breadth was observed between vaccine and placebo recipients, consistent with only spike being contained in the vaccine. The study was not powered to compare responses between vaccine doses or regimens. After vaccination, spike-specific CD8+ and CD4+ T cell responses were reported to show substantial breadth. It was noted by the authors that total T cell responses may have been underestimated by the TCR breadth and depth analyses. Higher spike-specific TCR breadth was observed in Ad26.COV2.S recipients than in placebo recipients (P = 0.0014).

The immunoSEQ Assay was used to sequence TCRbeta CDR3 regions. After extraction, genomic DNA underwent amplification by bias-controlled multiplex PCR, followed by high-throughput sequencing. On the study's bioinformatics: Collapsing and filtering of sequences were performed to quantify the absolute abundance of each unique TCRbeta CDR3 region. T cell fraction was estimated by normalization of TCRbeta template counts to usable DNA, with usable DNA being measured through amplification of reference genes present in all nucleated cells. Repertoire TCRs were annotated as SARS-CoV-2-specific by exact matching of V gene, CDR3 amino acid sequence and J gene to a known reactive TCR set. The reference SARS-CoV-2 TCR set was obtained from MIRA and was filtered for enrichment in COVID-19-positive ImmuneCODE repertoires, whereby public or cross-reactive TCRs were removed. Drawing on the MIRA antigens, annotated TCRs were analysed further at the level of specific ORF or position within ORF. Breadth was defined as the number of annotated unique rearrangements divided by the total number of unique productive rearrangements, and depth was defined as the summed frequency of the annotated unique rearrangements. Group comparisons of TCR breadth used two-sided Wilcoxon rank-sum tests. Held by TCRdb, this immuneACCESS table contains in-frame sequences only and omits some clones. Under half of the omission traces to an unresolved V gene where checked; the cause of the rest is unknown. That table supplies the V and J calls and clone size; D and trimming were determined from the DNA. Recorded for this sample are more than 300,000 clones; around four fifths of them occurred a single time. Together, the top ten hold around 2.2% of the sample.

The material sequenced was peripheral blood, taken in a trial of Ad26.COV2.S vaccine versus placebo. The TCR sequence derives from a person aged 18-60 years who received the Ad26.COV2.S COVID-19 vaccine or a placebo. Here the chain combines TRBV5-8 and TRBJ1-1; tentative D gene TRBD1, with 5 bases matching. The DNA is as follows: TGTGCCAGCAGCTTTCCGGGACTGACACTGAACACTGAAGCTTTCTTT. Translation gives CASSFPGLTLNTEAFF. Full variable domain (CDR3 extended with the reference TRBV5-8 and TRBJ1-1 proteins): EAGVTQSPTHLIKTRGQQATLRCSPISGHTSVYWYQQALGLGLQFLLWYDEGEERNRGNFPPRFSGRQFPNYSSELNVNALELEDSALYLCASSFPGLTLNTEAFFGQGTRLTVV.